This record looks at one T cell receptor beta chain sequence and its context. The antigen is undetermined. This sample stems from a study of CD8+ T cells in alopecia areata. Study as a whole: The protocol delivered tofacitinib for 6 to 18 months, then withdrew it for 6 months.

Alopecia areata patients had lesional scalp punch biopsies and peripheral blood taken from them. The trim removed 3 bases at V and 3 bases at J, leaving 4 bases unmatched. CDR3 size: 15 residues. Germline V gene lookup returns CDR1 LGHNA and CDR2 YSLEER. Sequencing used cDNA as its template, made by extracting RNA and reverse transcribing it. This table comes from immunoSEQ multiplex PCR, and its TCRdb copy is limited to in-frame clones, with some not included. The data show about 69,000 clones, with approximately 58% seen just once and under 20% held by the top ten. Findings and limits, study-wide: Clonality in lesional scalp, especially alopecia totalis/universalis, exceeded that of normal scalp. Alphabeta T cells residing in normal skin are also sequenced in scalp samples.

The clonotype originates from a human donor with alopecia areata. The material was CD8+ T cells sorted from blood, obtained at week 0. The V gene is TRBV4-3, the J gene TRBJ2-5; 10 bases map to TRBD1. DNA for the CDR3: TGCGCCAGCAGCCACCCCGGGACAGGGGAAGAGACCCAGTACTTC. Translation: CASSHPGTGEETQYF.